These 22 T cell receptor beta chains were sequenced from one sample in a study of shared clonotypes between healthy human individuals. Sequencing was performed with immunoSEQ multiplex PCR; in TCRdb, only in-frame clones are kept and a portion is missing. The repertoire consists of about 2.4 million clones, with 85% to 95% occurring once and the leading ten covering over 0.12%. Sequencing was done on a sample of naive CD4+ T cells sorted from blood. Subset in this sample: CD45RA+ positively selected. The receptors were gathered from a man aged 18 to 30 in good health.

CDR3 in amino acids: CASSLRGGLGEETQYF. CDR3 in DNA: TGTGCCAGCAGCCTCCGGGGGGGCCTGGGGGAAGAGACCCAGTACTTC. The chain links TRBV5-4 to TRBJ2-5, with TRBD2 matching over 8 bases. J gave up 3 bases and V 4 bases, and 11 bases lay outside the gene matches. The CDR3 is made up of 16 amino acids. Germline CDR1 SGHNT, CDR2 YYREEE (reference sequence).

The chain has TRBV6-5 and TRBJ2-5; a possible D gene is TRBD1 (5 bases). V was shortened by 7 bases and J by 3 bases, with 15 bases between the two germline ends. In germline, CDR1 is MNHEY, CDR2 SVGAGI. The CDR3 loop spans 14 amino acids. The CDR3 DNA reads TGTGCCAGCACCACGTGGGGCAGGGAAGAGACCCAGTACTTC. It encodes CASTTWGREETQYF.

V and J are TRBV6-1 and TRBJ1-1; tentative D call: TRBD1 (6 bases). V shed 6 bases and J shed 7 bases, with 15 bases lying between them. CDR1 and CDR2 (germline): MNHNS, SASEGT. The CDR3 sequence is 13 residues long. The CDR3 DNA sequence: TGTGCCAGCAGAGTGGGGGCCCCAATTGAAGCTTTCTTT. Amino acid sequence: CASRVGAPIEAFF.

V usage is TRBV6-5 and J usage is TRBJ2-7; TRBD1 matches 8 bases. J gave up 2 bases and V 5 bases, and 2 bases lay outside the gene matches. CDR1 is MNHEY, CDR2 SVGAGI, per germline. CDR3 length: 13 amino acids. Written as DNA, the CDR3 is TGTGCCAGCAGTCAACAGGGGGCCTACGAGCAGTACTTC. This encodes CASSQQGAYEQYF.

The chain employs TRBV7-6 and TRBJ2-7; D gene uncertain. CDR1 is SGHVS, CDR2 FNYEAQ, per germline. Trimming took off 0 bases at V and 0 bases at J, with 12 bases between the two ends. The CDR3 covers 16 residues. DNA of the CDR3: TGTGCCAGCAGCTTAGCGGTCGGATTAAGCTCCTACGAGCAGTACTTC. This gives the protein CASSLAVGLSSYEQYF.

V is TRBV2 and J is TRBJ2-7; 9 nucleotides line up with TRBD2. The CDR3 is 14 amino acids. Germline assignment: CDR1 SNHLY and CDR2 FYNNEI. V dropped 6 bases and J dropped 0; count of bases not matched to a gene: 3. The CDR3 sequence: CASRETSGSYEQYF. As DNA, the CDR3 is TGTGCCAGCAGGGAGACTAGCGGCTCCTACGAGCAGTACTTC.

The CDR3 DNA is TGTGCCGCCCACGGGACCTCCTATTACGAGCAGTACTTC. Translating it yields CAAHGTSYYEQYF. V usage is TRBV10-3 and J usage is TRBJ2-7, with D perhaps given as TRBD1 or TRBD2 (5 bases each). CDR3 length equals 13 residues. With 11 bases removed from V and 4 bases from J, the gap between germline ends came to 18 bases. Germline V gives CDR1 ENHRY, CDR2 SYGVKD.

The chain's CDR3 is CASSYRGHYGYTF. Written as DNA, the CDR3 is TGTGCCAGCAGTTACCGGGGACACTATGGCTACACCTTC. The rearrangement uses TRBV6-5 and TRBJ1-2; TRBD1 might be the D (5 bases). V lost 2 bases to trimming and J lost 3 bases, with 7 bases between them. CDR1 is MNHEY and CDR2 is SVGAGI in the germline V gene. The CDR3 length is 13 residues.

The chain has TRBV29-1 and TRBJ2-1, with 10 bases identical to TRBD2. CDR3 length equals 15 residues. Germline-derived CDR1 and CDR2 are SQVTM and ANQGSEA. Trimming took 4 bases from V and 4 from J; bases not matched to a gene: 7. CDR3 amino acids: CSVAGTSVSYNEQFF. CDR3 nucleotide sequence: TGCAGCGTTGCTGGGACTAGCGTTTCGTACAATGAGCAGTTCTTC.

V is TRBV9 and J is TRBJ2-3; 8 bases are a match to TRBD2. The CDR3 covers 16 residues. Germline V gene sequence: CDR1 SGDLS, CDR2 YYNGEE. Unmatched junction bases numbered 3, after V lost 0 bases and J lost 0 bases. The CDR3 loop is CASSVEGLGSTDTQYF. The CDR3 region has the DNA TGTGCCAGCAGCGTAGAGGGACTAGGGAGCACAGATACGCAGTATTTT.

This rearrangement joins TRBV7-9 to TRBJ1-3, with TRBD1 matching over 8 bases. There are 15 residues in the CDR3. V lost 5 bases to trimming and J lost 4 bases; unmatched junction nucleotides: 7. The germline V gene has CDR1 SEHNR and CDR2 FQNEAQ (reference sequence). The CDR3 reads CASSGQGFPGNTIYF. The CDR3, as DNA: TGTGCCAGCAGCGGACAGGGTTTCCCCGGAAACACCATATATTTT.

With regard to this clone: The junction shows a germline mismatch at one end, possibly a read error. This rearrangement joins TRBV5-8 to TRBJ2-4; TRBD1 might be the D (6 bases). CDR3 length equals 18 residues. Looked up from germline, CDR1 is SGHTS and CDR2 is YDEGEE. The CDR3 is CASSLGAPVGKAKNIQYF. The CDR3 bases are TGTGCCAGCAGTTTGGGGGCCCCAGTCGGGAAAGCCAAAAACATTCAGTACTTC. The full variable domain, in which reference TRBV5-8 and TRBJ2-4 provide the parts outside the CDR3, is EAGVTQSPTHLIKTRGQQATLRCSPISGHTSVYWYQQALGLGLQFLLWYDEGEERNRGNFPPRFSGRQFPNYSSELNVNALELEDSALYLCASSLGAPVGKAKNIQYFGAGTRLSVL.

This chain connects TRBV7-3 to TRBJ2-7, with 9 bases aligning to TRBD1. Germline lookup yields CDR1 SGHTA and CDR2 FQGTGA. The CDR3 covers 15 residues. Losses at the gene ends were 5 bases for V and 2 bases for J; bases not matched to a gene: 7. CDR3 protein: CASSLGQGKTYEQYF. The CDR3 nucleotides are TGTGCCAGCAGCCTCGGACAGGGGAAAACCTACGAGCAGTACTTC.

V and J are TRBV6-5 and TRBJ2-6; D unresolved. Germline CDR1 reads MNHEY; CDR2 reads SVGAGI. The ends were cut back, 3 bases at V and 4 bases at J, with 10 bases in the middle. The CDR3 is 15 amino acids. Here the CDR3 reads CASSYDSLGANVLTF. The CDR3 DNA follows: TGTGCCAGCAGTTATGATTCGCTGGGGGCCAACGTCCTGACTTTC.

The gene calls are TRBV12-5 and TRBJ1-4; 7 bases match TRBD1. Losses at the gene ends were 5 bases for V and 4 bases for J; bases not matched to a gene: 7. The CDR3 runs to 15 residues. The germline gives CDR1 LGHNT, CDR2 FRNRAP. This chain's CDR3 is CASGIGTAFNEKLFF. In DNA, the CDR3 is TGTGCTAGTGGTATCGGGACAGCCTTTAATGAAAAACTGTTTTTT.

The rearrangement uses TRBV7-9 and TRBJ1-5; unclear D gene. The CDR3 sequence is 14 residues long. Germline V gene sequence: CDR1 SEHNR, CDR2 FQNEAQ (reference sequence). V lost 5 bases and J lost 0, with 8 bases in between. The CDR3 region has the DNA TGTGCCAGCAGCAGTGAATATAGCAATCAGCCCCAGCATTTT. Translated, it gives CASSSEYSNQPQHF.

In its sample, this clone was seen once. This chain joins TRBV19 and TRBJ1-1; no reliable D call. In germline, CDR1 is LNHDA, CDR2 SQIVND (reference sequence). The V end lost 6 bases, the J end lost 0 bases, and 8 bases lay between the germline ends. There are 13 residues in the CDR3. CDR3 sequence reads: CASSGLMNTEAFF. Here the CDR3 DNA reads TGTGCCAGTAGCGGCTTGATGAACACTGAAGCTTTCTTT.

This chain links TRBV6-5 with TRBJ2-5, with 9 bases fitting TRBD1. The germline gives CDR1 MNHEY, CDR2 SVGAGI. V shed 8 bases, J shed 1 base, and the junction held 8 bases outside the gene matches. CDR3 length: 15 residues. The CDR3 region is CASGGDRVGQETQYF. The CDR3 DNA sequence: TGTGCCAGCGGGGGGGACAGGGTGGGCCAAGAGACCCAGTACTTC.

This chain links TRBV19 with TRBJ1-2; D gene ambiguous. CDR3 length: 13 residues. V gave up 5 bases and J gave up 4 bases, with 11 bases separating them. Germline lookup yields CDR1 LNHDA and CDR2 SQIVND (reference sequence). CDR3 sequence: CASSPGVGYGYTF. Here the CDR3 DNA reads TGTGCCAGTAGTCCTGGGGTTGGCTATGGCTACACCTTC.

The J gene is TRBJ1-2, the V gene TRBV5-1; D not resolved. Germline V gene sequence: CDR1 SGHRS, CDR2 YFSETQ. The CDR3 sequence is 14 residues long. With 4 bases removed from V and 0 bases from J, the gap between germline ends came to 10 bases. CDR3 residues: CASSPSVANYGYTF. CDR3 DNA: TGCGCCAGCAGCCCGAGTGTTGCTAACTATGGCTACACCTTC.

J is TRBJ2-1 and V is TRBV6-5, with 13 bases identical to TRBD2. V gave up 6 bases and J gave up 8 bases; unmatched junction bases: 7. The CDR3 extends over 15 amino acids. Germline V gene data show CDR1 as MNHEY and CDR2 as SVGAGI. The CDR3 here is CASRPGTSGVYEQFF. In nucleotides, the CDR3 is TGTGCCAGCAGACCCGGGACTAGCGGGGTCTATGAGCAGTTCTTC.

Points on this clone: The same CDR3 arises from other DNA sequences in this sample as well. The chain recombines TRBV7-2 with TRBJ2-7; D is tentatively TRBD1 or TRBD2 (5 bases each). Germline lookup yields CDR1 SGHTA and CDR2 FQGNSA. V lost 1 base, J lost 0 bases, and 10 bases lay in between. This CDR3 region has 15 residues. For the CDR3, the DNA is TGTGCCAGCAGCTTAGGGGGTGGGGGCTCCTACGAGCAGTACTTC. Its translation is CASSLGGGGSYEQYF.